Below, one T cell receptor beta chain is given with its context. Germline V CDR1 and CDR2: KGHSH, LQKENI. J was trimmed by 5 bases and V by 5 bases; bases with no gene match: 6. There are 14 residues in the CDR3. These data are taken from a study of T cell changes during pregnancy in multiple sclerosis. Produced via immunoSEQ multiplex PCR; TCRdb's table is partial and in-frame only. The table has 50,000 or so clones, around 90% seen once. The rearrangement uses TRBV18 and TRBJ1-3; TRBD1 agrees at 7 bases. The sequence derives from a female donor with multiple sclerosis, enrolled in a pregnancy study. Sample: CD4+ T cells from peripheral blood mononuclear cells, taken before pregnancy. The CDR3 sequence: CASSSQGERNTIYF. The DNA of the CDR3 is TGTGCCAGCTCATCCCAGGGGGAGAGAAACACCATATATTTT.